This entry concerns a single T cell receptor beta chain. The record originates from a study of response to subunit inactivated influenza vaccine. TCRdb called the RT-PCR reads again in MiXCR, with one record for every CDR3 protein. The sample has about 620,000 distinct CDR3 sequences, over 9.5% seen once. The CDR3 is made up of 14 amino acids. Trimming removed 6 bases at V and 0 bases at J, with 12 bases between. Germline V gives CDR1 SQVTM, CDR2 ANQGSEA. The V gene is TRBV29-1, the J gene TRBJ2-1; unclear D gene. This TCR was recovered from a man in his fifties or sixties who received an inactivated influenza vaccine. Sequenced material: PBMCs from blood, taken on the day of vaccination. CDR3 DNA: TGCAGCGTCGAAACACGTAGCTCCTACAATGAGCAGTTCTTC. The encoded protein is CSVETRSSYNEQFF.